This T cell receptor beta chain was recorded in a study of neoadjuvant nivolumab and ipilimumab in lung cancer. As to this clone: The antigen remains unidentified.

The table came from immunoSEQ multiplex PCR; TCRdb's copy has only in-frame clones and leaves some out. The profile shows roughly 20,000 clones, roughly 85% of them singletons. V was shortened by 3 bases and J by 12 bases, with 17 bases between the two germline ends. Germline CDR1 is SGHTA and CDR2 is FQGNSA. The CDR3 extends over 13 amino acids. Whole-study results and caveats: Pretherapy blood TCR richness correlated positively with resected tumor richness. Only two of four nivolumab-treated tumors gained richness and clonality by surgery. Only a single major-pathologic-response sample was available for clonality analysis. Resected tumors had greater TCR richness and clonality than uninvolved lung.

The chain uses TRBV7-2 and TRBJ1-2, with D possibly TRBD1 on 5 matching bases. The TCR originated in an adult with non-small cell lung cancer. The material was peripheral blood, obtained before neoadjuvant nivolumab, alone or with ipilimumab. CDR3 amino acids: CASSFSGTGYNTF. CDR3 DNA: TGTGCCAGCAGCTTCTCCGGGACGGGGTACAACACCTTC. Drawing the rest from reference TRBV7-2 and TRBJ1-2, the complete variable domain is GAGVSQSPSNKVTEKGKDVELRCDPISGHTALYWYRQSLGQGLEFLIYFQGNSAPDKSGLPSDRFSAERTGGSVSTLTIQRTQQEDSAVYLCASSFSGTGYNTFGSGTRLTVV.